This T cell receptor beta chain was captured in a study of shared clonotypes between healthy human individuals. Study-level information: CD4 naive and CD4 memory each took three plates per donor, while CD8 naive took two and CD8 memory one. Regarding the study as a whole: Naive CD4 clonotypes were shared across several donors at about 5%.

The CDR3 is 17 amino acids. V lost 1 base, J lost 2 bases, and 10 bases stayed unmatched. Germline values: CDR1 LNHNV, CDR2 YYDKDF (reference sequence). The run depth of the assay was deep. Replicate PCRs for sorted subsets used approximately 190 ng DNA; this equaled about 30,000 T cell genomes. The data were produced by immunoSEQ multiplex PCR, yet TCRdb's version contains in-frame clones alone and is incomplete. The repertoire includes around 1.1 million clones, about 72% of them detected once, and approximately 0.95% sits in the top ten. As to this clone: Its antigen is currently unknown.

This TCR came from a man younger than 30 in good health. Some clones in this sample may be carry-over from other donors' samples. Sequenced sample: memory CD4+ T cells from PBMCs. The subset is: CD45RA-negative fraction. The J gene is TRBJ2-7, the V gene TRBV15; TRBD2 agrees at 8 bases. The CDR3 region is CATSRAGTRTLTYEQYF. CDR3 bases: TGTGCCACCAGCAGAGCAGGGACTAGAACACTTACCTACGAGCAGTACTTC.